This T cell receptor (beta chain) was retrieved from a study of metastatic and nonmetastatic thyroid tumors. Overall study context: Patients with malignant and benign thyroid disease provided blood and tumor or nodule tissue, whose repertoires were compared. Study-wide results and limits: Patients with malignant thyroid tumors reportedly had significantly higher TCR beta diversity than those with benign nodules, in blood and tumor.

This clone has ten or more counts. Its specificity is not known. Other DNA sequences of this sample code for an identical CDR3. The germline gives CDR1 GTSNPN, CDR2 SVGIG (reference sequence). This CDR3 comprises 13 residues. Trimming took off 4 bases at V and 3 bases at J, with 12 bases between the two ends. Every patient underwent thyroid surgery untreated. As originally analysed: A papillary thyroid cancer distant-metastasis classifier was built from CDR3 differences across clinicopathological groups. TCRdb reprocessed the PCR reads via MiXCR. The V and J calls, along with clone size, are taken from TCRdb and not from the paper's own processing. The table lists 80,000 to 85,000 clones, approximately 12% of them singletons.

Material for sequencing was tumor tissue. The V gene is TRBV30, the J gene TRBJ1-1; D is perhaps TRBD1 (5 bases). The clonotype was recovered from a female donor with papillary thyroid cancer or a benign thyroid nodule (not recorded which). Some clones in this sample may be carry-over from other donors' samples. CDR3 bases: TGTGCCTGGATAAGGGGCGCGGACACTGAAGCTTTCTTT. Its translation is CAWIRGADTEAFF.